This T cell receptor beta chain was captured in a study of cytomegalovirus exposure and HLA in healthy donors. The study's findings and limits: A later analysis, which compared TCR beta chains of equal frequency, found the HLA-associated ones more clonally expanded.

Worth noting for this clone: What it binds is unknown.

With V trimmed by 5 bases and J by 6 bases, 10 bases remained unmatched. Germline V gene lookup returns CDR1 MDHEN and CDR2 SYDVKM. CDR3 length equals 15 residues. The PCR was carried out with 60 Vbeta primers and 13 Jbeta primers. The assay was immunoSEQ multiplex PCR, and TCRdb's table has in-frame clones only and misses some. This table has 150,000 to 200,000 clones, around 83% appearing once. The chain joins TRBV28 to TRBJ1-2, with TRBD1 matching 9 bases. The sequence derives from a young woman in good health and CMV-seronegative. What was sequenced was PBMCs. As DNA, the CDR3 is TGTGCCAGCAGTCTCTCCGGGACAGGGACGGATGGCTACACCTTC. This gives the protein CASSLSGTGTDGYTF.